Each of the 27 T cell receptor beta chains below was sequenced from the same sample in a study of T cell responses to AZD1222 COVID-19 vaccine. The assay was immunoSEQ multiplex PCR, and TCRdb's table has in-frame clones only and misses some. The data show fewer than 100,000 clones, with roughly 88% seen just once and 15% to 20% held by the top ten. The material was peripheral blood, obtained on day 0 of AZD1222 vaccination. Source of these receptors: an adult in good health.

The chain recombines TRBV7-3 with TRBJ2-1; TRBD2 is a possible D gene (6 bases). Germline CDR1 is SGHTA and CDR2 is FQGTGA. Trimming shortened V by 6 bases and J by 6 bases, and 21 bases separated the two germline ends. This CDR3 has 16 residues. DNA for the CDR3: TGTGCCAGCAGTATTACTCCGGGACTCCGTTTCAATGAGCAGTTCTTC. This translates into CASSITPGLRFNEQFF.

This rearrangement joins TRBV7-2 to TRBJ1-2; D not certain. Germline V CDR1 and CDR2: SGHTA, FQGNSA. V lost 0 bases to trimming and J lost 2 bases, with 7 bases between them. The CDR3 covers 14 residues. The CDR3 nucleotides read TGTGCCAGCAGCTTAGCTCGGGGAAACTATGGCTACACCTTC. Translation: CASSLARGNYGYTF.

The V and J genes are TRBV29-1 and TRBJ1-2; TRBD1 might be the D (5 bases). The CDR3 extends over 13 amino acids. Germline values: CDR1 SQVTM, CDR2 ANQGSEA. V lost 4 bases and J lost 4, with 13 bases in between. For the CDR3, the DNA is TGCAGCGTTGCCCAGGGTGGGGGCTATGGCTACACCTTC. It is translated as CSVAQGGGYGYTF.

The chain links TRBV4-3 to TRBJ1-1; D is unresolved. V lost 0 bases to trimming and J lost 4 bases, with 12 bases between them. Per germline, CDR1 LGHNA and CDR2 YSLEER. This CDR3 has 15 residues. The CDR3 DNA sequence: TGCGCCAGCAGCCAAGAAATAAGGTTTGGCACTGAAGCTTTCTTT. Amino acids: CASSQEIRFGTEAFF.

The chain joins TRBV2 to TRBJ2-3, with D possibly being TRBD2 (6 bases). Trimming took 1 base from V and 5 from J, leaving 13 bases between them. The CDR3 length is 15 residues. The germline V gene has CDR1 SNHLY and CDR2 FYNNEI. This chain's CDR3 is CASSEEGGRGDTQYF. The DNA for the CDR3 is TGTGCCAGCAGTGAAGAGGGCGGGCGGGGAGATACGCAGTATTTT.

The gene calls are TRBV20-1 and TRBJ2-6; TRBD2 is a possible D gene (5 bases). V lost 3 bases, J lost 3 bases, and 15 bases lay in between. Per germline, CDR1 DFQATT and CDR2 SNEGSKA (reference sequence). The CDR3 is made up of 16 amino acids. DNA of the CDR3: TGCAGTGCTAGTTTATACGGACTTGGTGGGGCCAACGTCCTGACTTTC. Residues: CSASLYGLGGANVLTF.

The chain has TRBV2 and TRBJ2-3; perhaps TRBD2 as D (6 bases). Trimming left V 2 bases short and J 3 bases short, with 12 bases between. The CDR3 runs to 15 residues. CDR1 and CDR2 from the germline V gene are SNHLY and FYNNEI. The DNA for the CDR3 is TGTGCCAGCAGTGAAAGGCTAGCGACTACAGATACGCAGTATTTT. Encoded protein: CASSERLATTDTQYF.

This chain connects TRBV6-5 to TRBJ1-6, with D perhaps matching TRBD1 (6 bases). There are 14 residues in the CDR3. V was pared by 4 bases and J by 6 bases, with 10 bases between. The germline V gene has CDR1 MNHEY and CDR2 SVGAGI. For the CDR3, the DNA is TGTGCCAGCAGTTGGGACACTCGTAATTCACCCCTCCACTTT. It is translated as CASSWDTRNSPLHF.

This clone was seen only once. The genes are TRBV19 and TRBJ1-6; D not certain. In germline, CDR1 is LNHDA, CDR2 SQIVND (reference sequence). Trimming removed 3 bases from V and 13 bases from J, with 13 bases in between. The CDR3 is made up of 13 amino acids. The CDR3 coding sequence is TGTGCCAGTAGTATCTCCGGACCTCAGCCCCTCCACTTT. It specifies CASSISGPQPLHF.

CDR3 region: CSASPLAGGYEQYF. CDR3 sequence (DNA): TGCAGTGCTAGTCCCTTAGCAGGGGGCTACGAGCAGTACTTC. This chain connects TRBV20-1 to TRBJ2-7; 7 bases match TRBD1. This CDR3 comprises 14 residues. Germline values: CDR1 DFQATT, CDR2 SNEGSKA (reference sequence). With 3 bases clipped from V and 3 bases from J, the junction kept 8 bases outside the gene matches.

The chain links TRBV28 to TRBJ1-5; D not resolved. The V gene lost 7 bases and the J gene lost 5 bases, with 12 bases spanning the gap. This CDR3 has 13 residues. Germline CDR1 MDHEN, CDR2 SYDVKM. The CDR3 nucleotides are TGTGCCAGCACCTGGGTATCACATCAGCCCCAGCATTTT. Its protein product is CASTWVSHQPQHF.

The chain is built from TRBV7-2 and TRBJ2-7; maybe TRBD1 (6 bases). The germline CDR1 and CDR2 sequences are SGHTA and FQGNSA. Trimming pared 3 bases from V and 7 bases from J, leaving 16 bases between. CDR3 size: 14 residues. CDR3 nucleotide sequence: TGTGCCAGCAGCTTCTTGACAGGCCCTAATGAGCAGTACTTC. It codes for CASSFLTGPNEQYF.

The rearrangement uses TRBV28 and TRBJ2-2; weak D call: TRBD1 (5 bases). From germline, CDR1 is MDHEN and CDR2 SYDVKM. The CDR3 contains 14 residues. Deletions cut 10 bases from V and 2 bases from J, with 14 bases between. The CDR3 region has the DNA TGTGCCACCGCGCAGGGTCCCAACACCGGGGAGCTGTTTTTT. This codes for CATAQGPNTGELFF.

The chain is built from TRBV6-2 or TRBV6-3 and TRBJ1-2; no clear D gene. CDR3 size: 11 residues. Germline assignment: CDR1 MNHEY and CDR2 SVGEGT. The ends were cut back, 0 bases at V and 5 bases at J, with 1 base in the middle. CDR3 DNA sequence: TGTGCCAGCAGTTACTCGTATGGCTACACCTTC. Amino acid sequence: CASSYSYGYTF.

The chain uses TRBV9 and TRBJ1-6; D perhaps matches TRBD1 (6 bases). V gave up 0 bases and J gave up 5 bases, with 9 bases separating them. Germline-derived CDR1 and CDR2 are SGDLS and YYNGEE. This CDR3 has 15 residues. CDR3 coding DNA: TGTGCCAGCAGCGTAGGGGGGGCTGATAATTCACCCCTCCACTTT. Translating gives CASSVGGADNSPLHF.

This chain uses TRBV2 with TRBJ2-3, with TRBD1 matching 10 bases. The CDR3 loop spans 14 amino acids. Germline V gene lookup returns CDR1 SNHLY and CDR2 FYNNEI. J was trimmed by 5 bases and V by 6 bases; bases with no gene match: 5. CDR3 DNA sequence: TGTGCCAGCAGCCGGACAGGGGGATTAGATACGCAGTATTTT. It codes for CASSRTGGLDTQYF.

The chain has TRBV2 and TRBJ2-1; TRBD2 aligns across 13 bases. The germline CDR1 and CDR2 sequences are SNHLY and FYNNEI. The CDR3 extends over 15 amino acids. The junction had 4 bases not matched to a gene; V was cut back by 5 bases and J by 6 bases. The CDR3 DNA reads TGTGCCAGCAGTTGGACTAGCGGGAGCGTCAATGAGCAGTTCTTC. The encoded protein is CASSWTSGSVNEQFF.

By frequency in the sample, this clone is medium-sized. The CDR3 reads CASSTQGRIPGNTIYF. For the CDR3, the DNA is TGTGCCAGCAGCACGCAGGGGAGGATTCCTGGAAACACCATATATTTT. V and J are TRBV7-2 and TRBJ1-3, with a tentative D call TRBD1 (6 bases). CDR3 length: 16 amino acids. The ends were cut back, 5 bases at V and 2 bases at J, with 16 bases in the middle. Germline-derived CDR1 and CDR2 are SGHTA and FQGNSA.

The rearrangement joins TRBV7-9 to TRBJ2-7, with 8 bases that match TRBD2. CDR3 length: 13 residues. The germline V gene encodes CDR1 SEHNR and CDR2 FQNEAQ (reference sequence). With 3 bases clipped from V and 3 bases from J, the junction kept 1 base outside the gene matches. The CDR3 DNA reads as TGTGCCAGCAGCTTCACTAGCGGCTACGAGCAGTACTTC. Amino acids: CASSFTSGYEQYF.

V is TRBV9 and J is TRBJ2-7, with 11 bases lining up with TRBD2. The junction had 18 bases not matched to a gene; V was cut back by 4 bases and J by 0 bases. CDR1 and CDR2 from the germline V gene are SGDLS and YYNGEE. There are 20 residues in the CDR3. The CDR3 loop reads CASSPSPVAGGLDSSYEQYF. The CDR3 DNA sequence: TGTGCCAGCAGCCCCTCCCCTGTAGCGGGGGGGCTCGACAGCTCCTACGAGCAGTACTTC. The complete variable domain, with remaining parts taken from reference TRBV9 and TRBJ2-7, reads DSGVTQTPKHLITATGQRVTLRCSPRSGDLSVYWYQQSLDQGLQFLIQYYNGEERAKGNILERFSAQQFPDLHSELNLSSLELGDSALYFCASSPSPVAGGLDSSYEQYFGPGTRLTVT.

Here the CDR3 reads CASILGGATDTQYF. CDR3 nucleotides: TGTGCCAGCATCTTAGGGGGGGCAACAGATACGCAGTATTTT. The V and J genes are TRBV6-5 and TRBJ2-3; D possibly corresponds to TRBD2 (7 bases). Trimming pared 7 bases from V and 3 bases from J, leaving 14 bases between. Germline-derived CDR1 and CDR2 are MNHEY and SVGAGI. The CDR3 extends over 14 amino acids.

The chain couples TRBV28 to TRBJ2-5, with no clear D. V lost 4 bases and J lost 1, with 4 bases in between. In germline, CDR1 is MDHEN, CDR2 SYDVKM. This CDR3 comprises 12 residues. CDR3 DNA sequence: TGTGCCAGCAGTTGGGGCCAAGAGACCCAGTACTTC. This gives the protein CASSWGQETQYF.

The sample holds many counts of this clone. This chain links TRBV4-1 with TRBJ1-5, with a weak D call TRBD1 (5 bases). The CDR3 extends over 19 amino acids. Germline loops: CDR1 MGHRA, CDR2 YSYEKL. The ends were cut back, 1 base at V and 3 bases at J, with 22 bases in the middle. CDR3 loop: CASSQVMVFSVGVNQPQHF. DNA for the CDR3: TGCGCCAGCAGCCAAGTGATGGTCTTTTCTGTGGGGGTCAATCAGCCCCAGCATTTT.

Written as DNA, the CDR3 is TGTGCCAGCAGCGACTCCCTTGGCAGGGACCCCGGAGCTTTCTTT. This gives the protein CASSDSLGRDPGAFF. The chain couples TRBV4-2 to TRBJ1-1, with a possible D match to TRBD1 (5 bases). Germline-derived CDR1 and CDR2 are LGHNA and YNFKEQ. V lost 5 bases and J lost 10, with 23 bases in between. This CDR3 region has 15 residues.

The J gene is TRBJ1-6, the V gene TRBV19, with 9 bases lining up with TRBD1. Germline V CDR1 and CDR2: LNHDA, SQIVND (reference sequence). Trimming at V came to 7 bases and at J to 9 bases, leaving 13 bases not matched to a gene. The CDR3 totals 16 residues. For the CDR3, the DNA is TGTGCCAGTACCCGTTGGACAGGGGAACAAGGTTCACCCCTCCACTTT. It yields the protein CASTRWTGEQGSPLHF.

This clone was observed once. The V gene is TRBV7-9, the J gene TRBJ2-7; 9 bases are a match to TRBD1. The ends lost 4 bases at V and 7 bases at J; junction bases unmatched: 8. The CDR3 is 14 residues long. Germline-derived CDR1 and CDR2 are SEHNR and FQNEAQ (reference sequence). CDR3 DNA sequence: TGTGCCAGCAGCTACGGACAGGGGCCGTGGGAGCAGTACTTC. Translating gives CASSYGQGPWEQYF.

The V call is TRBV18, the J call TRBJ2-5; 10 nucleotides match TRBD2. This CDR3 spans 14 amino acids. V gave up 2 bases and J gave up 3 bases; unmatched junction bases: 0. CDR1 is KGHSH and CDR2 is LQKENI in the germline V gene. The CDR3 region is CASSPGLAEETQYF. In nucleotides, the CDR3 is TGTGCCAGCTCACCAGGACTAGCGGAAGAGACCCAGTACTTC.